Sequencing of this T cell receptor (beta chain) was carried out in a study of T cells in Graves' hyperthyroidism and ophthalmopathy. The sample holds many counts of this clonotype. Amplification yielded TCR beta CDR3 regions, with RNA transcripts as the source. Primed by the HTBI set, a first-round RT-PCR was run on the TCR CDR3. A single record per CDR3 protein comes from TCRdb applying MiXCR to the multiplex PCR reads. Of roughly 400,000 distinct CDR3 sequences listed, 15% to 19% are singletons. This CDR3 spans 16 amino acids. Germline lookup yields CDR1 SGHVS and CDR2 FNYEAQ. Trimming took 4 bases from V and 1 from J; bases not matched to a gene: 8.

The TCR sequence derives from a woman between 18 and 29 years old with Graves' hyperthyroidism that later progressed to Graves' ophthalmopathy. The sequenced sample was blood. The V call is TRBV7-6, the J call TRBJ2-5, with 8 bases that match TRBD2. The CDR3 region is CASSSVRGLGQETQYF. The CDR3 DNA is TGTGCCAGCAGCTCAGTCCGGGGACTAGGCCAAGAGACCCAGTACTTC.